What follows are 26 T cell receptor beta chains derived from one specimen sequenced in a study of cytomegalovirus exposure and HLA in healthy donors. The primer mix had 60 Vbeta and 13 Jbeta primers. Assay used: immunoSEQ multiplex PCR; TCRdb lists only in-frame clones, some missing. The sample holds about 40,000 clones; less than 75% are singletons and the top ten take 12%. The sequenced sample consisted of PBMCs. The receptors were gathered from a man in his sixties in good health and CMV-seropositive.

A few counts support this clone. The chain recombines TRBV6-1 with TRBJ1-4; tentative D call: TRBD1 (5 bases). Germline V gives CDR1 MNHNS, CDR2 SASEGT. V was shortened by 2 bases and J by 6 bases, with 10 bases between the two germline ends. This CDR3 is 14 amino acids long. The CDR3 sequence is CASSEWGIDEKLFF. The CDR3 DNA is TGTGCCAGCAGTGAATGGGGCATCGATGAAAAACTGTTTTTT.

The J gene is TRBJ1-2, the V gene TRBV4-1; 7 bases align to TRBD1. Germline values: CDR1 MGHRA, CDR2 YSYEKL. The CDR3 runs 16 residues. With V trimmed by 3 bases and J by 0 bases, 7 bases remained unmatched. The CDR3, as DNA: TGCGCCAGCAGCCATCAATACAGGGGAGCTAACTATGGCTACACCTTC. Protein: CASSHQYRGANYGYTF.

Here the CDR3 reads CASSPGPAGEQYF. In DNA, the CDR3 is TGTGCCAGCTCACCGGGGCCGGCGGGAGAGCAGTACTTC. This chain uses TRBV18 with TRBJ2-7; D may be TRBD2 (6 bases). Trimming stripped 3 bases from V and 7 bases from J, with 13 bases between. Germline assignment: CDR1 KGHSH and CDR2 LQKENI. The CDR3 is 13 residues long.

The chain links TRBV13 to TRBJ2-5; D may be TRBD1 (6 bases). Per the germline V gene, CDR1 is PRHDT and CDR2 is FYEKMQ (reference sequence). Trimming stripped 5 bases from V and 4 bases from J, with 17 bases between. The CDR3 spans 15 residues. CDR3 protein: CASSHNRVLRETQYF. CDR3 DNA: TGTGCCAGCAGCCACAACAGGGTTCTAAGAGAGACCCAGTACTTC.

The chain carries TRBV19 and TRBJ1-5, with TRBD1 matching 9 bases. The CDR3 extends over 14 amino acids. CDR1 is LNHDA and CDR2 is SQIVND in the germline V gene (reference sequence). V trimming: 3 bases; J trimming: 9 bases; junction bases outside the gene matches: 6. The CDR3 bases are TGTGCCAGTAGTATTGACAGGGGGAATATGCCCCAGCATTTT. Protein sequence: CASSIDRGNMPQHF.

The chain recombines TRBV5-4 with TRBJ2-4; 7 nucleotides line up with TRBD2. The V gene end was trimmed by 5 bases and the J gene end by 8 bases; junction bases not matched to a gene: 10. The CDR3 extends over 14 amino acids. Germline-derived CDR1 and CDR2 are SGHNT and YYREEE (reference sequence). The DNA for the CDR3 is TGTGCCAGCAGGACGGGAGGATCGTCGGACATTCAGTACTTC. Protein product: CASRTGGSSDIQYF.

The chain joins TRBV20-1 to TRBJ1-1; D unclear. Germline CDR1 DFQATT, CDR2 SNEGSKA (reference sequence). The CDR3 totals 11 residues. CDR3 in DNA: TGCAGCCGATGGGCTAACACTGAAGCTTTCTTT. It codes for CSRWANTEAFF.

The rearrangement links TRBV4-3 to TRBJ2-2, with 9 bases fitting TRBD1. Trimming cost V 2 bases and J 5 bases; bases outside gene matches: 3. The CDR3 has 15 amino acids. Per germline, CDR1 LGHNA and CDR2 YSLEER. The CDR3 protein is CASSQRDRATGELFF. The CDR3 nucleotides read TGCGCCAGCAGCCAAAGGGACAGGGCGACCGGGGAGCTGTTTTTT.

The chain has TRBV4-3 and TRBJ2-6; D ambiguous. CDR3 length: 16 amino acids. Germline CDR1 is LGHNA and CDR2 is YSLEER. Deletions cut 5 bases from V and 2 bases from J, with 13 bases between. The CDR3 reads CASSSQQGAGANVLTF. In DNA form, the CDR3 reads TGCGCCAGCAGCTCCCAGCAAGGAGCTGGGGCCAACGTCCTGACTTTC.

The chain links TRBV6-6 to TRBJ2-1; 7 nucleotides align to TRBD1. Germline values: CDR1 MNHNY, CDR2 SVGAGI (reference sequence). The V gene end was trimmed by 4 bases and the J gene end by 7 bases; junction bases not matched to a gene: 4. This CDR3 is 13 amino acids long. CDR3 coding DNA: TGTGCCAGCAGTTTAGGGGGCGCGAATGAGCAGTTCTTC. As protein: CASSLGGANEQFF.

The chain carries TRBV6-5 and TRBJ1-1, with 8 bases that match TRBD1. Per the germline V gene, CDR1 is MNHEY and CDR2 is SVGAGI. V lost 4 bases and J lost 3; bases outside the gene matches: 7. This CDR3 is 15 amino acids long. The chain's CDR3 is CASSLTGEGYTEAFF. CDR3 in DNA: TGTGCCAGCAGTTTGACAGGGGAGGGGTACACTGAAGCTTTCTTT.

The chain couples TRBV19 to TRBJ2-3; 12 positions match TRBD2. Germline trimming cut 8 bases from V and 0 bases from J; bases unmatched to any gene: 12. Per the germline V gene, CDR1 is LNHDA and CDR2 is SQIVND (reference sequence). This CDR3 contains 18 residues. The CDR3 protein is CASHTVTSGRRSTDTQYF. CDR3 in DNA: TGTGCCAGTCATACTGTTACTAGCGGGAGGAGGAGCACAGATACGCAGTATTTT. The complete variable domain, with remaining parts taken from reference TRBV19 and TRBJ2-3, reads DGGITQSPKYLFRKEGQNVTLSCEQNLNHDAMYWYRQDPGQGLRLIYYSQIVNDFQKGDIAEGYSVSREKKESFPLTVTSAQKNPTAFYLCASHTVTSGRRSTDTQYFGPGTRLTVL.

This chain connects TRBV7-2 to TRBJ2-7; 10 positions match TRBD2. V lost 1 base to trimming and J lost 2 bases; unmatched junction nucleotides: 2. This CDR3 has 15 residues. Germline V gives CDR1 SGHTA, CDR2 FQGNSA. For the CDR3, the DNA is TGTGCCAGCAGCTTAGATACTAGCGGGACCTACGAGCAGTACTTC. Its translation is CASSLDTSGTYEQYF.

V and J are TRBV6-5 and TRBJ2-7, with 11 bases fitting TRBD2. Germline V gene sequence: CDR1 MNHEY, CDR2 SVGAGI. J lost 6 bases, V lost 0 bases, and 4 bases had no gene match. The CDR3 is made up of 15 amino acids. CDR3 residues: CASSYSTGTSGEQYF. DNA of the CDR3: TGTGCCAGCAGTTACTCGACCGGGACTAGCGGCGAGCAGTACTTC.

The V call is TRBV5-6, the J call TRBJ2-3, with a possible D match to TRBD2 (7 bases). Germline assignment: CDR1 SGHDT and CDR2 YYEEEE. The CDR3 is made up of 14 amino acids. V was clipped by 3 bases and J by 1 base, with 9 bases between them. The CDR3 region has the DNA TGTGCCAGCAGCTGGGGGGGGCGCACAGATACGCAGTATTTT. It translates to CASSWGGRTDTQYF.

Here the CDR3 DNA reads TGTGCCAGCAGCGTAGAAGCGGGAGGGGAAATTGATACGCAGTATTTT. It yields the protein CASSVEAGGEIDTQYF. The J gene is TRBJ2-3, the V gene TRBV9; 10 bases agree with TRBD2. CDR3 length: 16 amino acids. Per the germline V gene, CDR1 is SGDLS and CDR2 is YYNGEE. After removal of 0 bases from V and 6 bases from J, the junction contained 7 bases not matched to a gene.

This clone was observed a handful of times. The J gene is TRBJ2-3, the V gene TRBV5-1; TRBD2 matches at 11 bases. Germline CDR1 reads SGHRS; CDR2 reads YFSETQ. With 4 bases clipped from V and 3 bases from J, the junction kept 4 bases outside the gene matches. The CDR3 loop spans 15 amino acids. CDR3 coding DNA: TGCGCCAGCAGCCCGGGACTAGCGGAGACAGATACGCAGTATTTT. This encodes CASSPGLAETDTQYF.

The V gene is TRBV2, the J gene TRBJ2-2; TRBD2 is a possible D gene (5 bases). The CDR3 consists of 15 residues. The germline V gene encodes CDR1 SNHLY and CDR2 FYNNEI. Trimming took 1 base from V and 0 from J, leaving 6 bases between them. CDR3 bases: TGTGCCAGCAGTGAAGGGACTGCGAACACCGGGGAGCTGTTTTTT. Amino acids: CASSEGTANTGELFF.

The genes are TRBV21-1 and TRBJ2-3; the D call of TRBD2 is as the table states it, not checked on the DNA. TRBV21-1 is assigned pseudogene status. The CDR3 runs 15 residues. CDR3 DNA sequence: TGTGCCAGCAGCCAAACCGGGAAGGACACAGATACGCAGTATTTT. Its translation is CASSQTGKDTDTQYF.

The DNA for the CDR3 is TGTGCCATTCAAACGGACTATCCTCCCTACGAGCAGTACTTC. It encodes CAIQTDYPPYEQYF. The chain is built from TRBV10-3 and TRBJ2-7; TRBD2 is a possible D gene (6 bases). Germline V gives CDR1 ENHRY, CDR2 SYGVKD. V was cut by 9 bases and J by 2 bases, with 17 bases left in between. The length of the CDR3 is 14 residues.

The rearrangement joins TRBV9 to TRBJ2-1; 11 bases match TRBD2. Germline V lookup: CDR1 SGDLS, CDR2 YYNGEE. J was trimmed by 7 bases and V by 4 bases; bases with no gene match: 7. The CDR3 contains 15 residues. CDR3 protein: CASSPSGGSVNEQFF. The CDR3 coding sequence is TGTGCCAGCAGCCCTAGCGGGGGGTCAGTAAATGAGCAGTTCTTC.

The J gene is TRBJ1-2, the V gene TRBV6-5; 8 bases are a match to TRBD1. CDR3 length: 15 residues. CDR1 MNHEY and CDR2 SVGAGI come from the germline V gene. The V gene end was trimmed by 0 bases and the J gene end by 7 bases; junction bases not matched to a gene: 7. As DNA, the CDR3 is TGTGCCAGCAGTTACTCTATACAGGGGGTTGGTGGCTACACCTTC. Translated, it gives CASSYSIQGVGGYTF.

The CDR3 protein is CASSLGIGWSYEQYF. The CDR3 DNA sequence: TGTGCCAGCAGCTTGGGAATCGGATGGAGCTACGAGCAGTACTTC. The chain links TRBV5-4 to TRBJ2-7; D gene ambiguous. In germline, CDR1 is SGHNT, CDR2 YYREEE (reference sequence). The CDR3 spans 15 residues. Trimming left V 0 bases short and J 3 bases short, with 13 bases between.

This rearrangement joins TRBV6-6 to TRBJ2-3, with D perhaps matching TRBD2 (6 bases). Germline V gene sequence: CDR1 MNHNY, CDR2 SVGAGI (reference sequence). This CDR3 spans 12 amino acids. Trimming pared 11 bases from V and 2 bases from J, leaving 11 bases between. CDR3 bases: TGTGCCTCGGGACTCAACACAGATACGCAGTATTTT. It translates to CASGLNTDTQYF.

This clone turned up a few times. The chain is built from TRBV29-1 and TRBJ2-1; D might be TRBD2 (6 bases). Trimming removed 2 bases at V and 1 base at J, with 9 bases between. Germline lookup yields CDR1 SQVTM and CDR2 ANQGSEA. The CDR3 runs to 14 residues. As DNA, the CDR3 is TGCAGCGTTGAACCCCGGGGGTCCTACAATGAGCAGTTCTTC. This translates into CSVEPRGSYNEQFF.

The chain employs TRBV2 and TRBJ1-5; tentatively, D is TRBD1 (5 bases). CDR1 is SNHLY and CDR2 is FYNNEI in the germline V gene. CDR3 length: 15 residues. Deletions cut 3 bases from V and 4 bases from J, with 13 bases between. This CDR3 is CASSETGLFNQPQHF. Written as DNA, the CDR3 is TGTGCCAGCAGTGAGACGGGACTTTTTAATCAGCCCCAGCATTTT.